One sample yielded the 25 T cell receptor beta chains listed below, sequenced in a study of blood T cell repertoires in COVID-19 (dated by TCRdb to 2020 to 2021). Libraries were built with the immunoSEQ multiplex PCR assay. What TCRdb holds here is the immuneACCESS table cut down to in-frame rearrangements. Part of the clones is not present; checked against another copy, under half of the missing clones reflect an unresolved V gene, and the others are unexplained. The sample table holds about 150,000 clones, of which about 88% were seen once. The ten largest clones capture 7.5% to 8.5% of the sample. Sequencing was carried out using peripheral blood. These receptors were collected from a woman aged 60-75 years with COVID-19, enrolled during active disease.

The chain recombines TRBV2 with TRBJ1-5; D is possibly TRBD1 (6 bases). Germline loops: CDR1 SNHLY, CDR2 FYNNEI. CDR3 length: 14 amino acids. V was trimmed by 7 bases and J by 4 bases, leaving 14 bases between them. CDR3: CASNPLQGNQPQHF. The CDR3 nucleotides are TGTGCCAGCAACCCTTTACAGGGTAATCAGCCCCAGCATTTT.

The V and J genes are TRBV5-1 and TRBJ2-1; 7 positions match TRBD2. V shed 4 bases and J 4 bases; nucleotides not matched to a gene: 11. The CDR3 is made up of 16 amino acids. Germline assignment: CDR1 SGHRS and CDR2 YFSETQ. The CDR3 region has the DNA TGCGCCAGCAGCCTGGGGCTAGCGGTATTATACAATGAGCAGTTCTTC. Translated, it gives CASSLGLAVLYNEQFF.

The CDR3 reads CASSENGLAGGPLYEQYF. The CDR3 region has the DNA TGTGCCAGCAGTGAAAATGGACTAGCGGGAGGGCCTCTATACGAGCAGTACTTC. This chain links TRBV25-1 with TRBJ2-7; TRBD2 agrees at 15 bases. CDR1 is MGHDK and CDR2 is SYGVNS in the germline V gene. This CDR3 region has 18 residues. Trimming at V came to 2 bases and at J to 4 bases, leaving 9 bases not matched to a gene.

This chain connects TRBV5-1 to TRBJ1-2; 7 nucleotides agree with TRBD1. This CDR3 contains 14 residues. Germline V gene lookup returns CDR1 SGHRS and CDR2 YFSETQ. The V segment lost 2 bases and the J segment 4 bases; nucleotides outside the gene matches: 5. The CDR3 DNA follows: TGCGCCAGCAGCTTAGGGGGCGCCGGCTATGGCTACACCTTC. Translating it yields CASSLGGAGYGYTF. The full variable domain, completed using reference TRBV5-1 and TRBJ1-2, is KAGVTQTPRYLIKTRGQQVTLSCSPISGHRSVSWYQQTPGQGLQFLFEYFSETQRNKGNFPGRFSGRQFSNSRSEMNVSTLELGDSALYLCASSLGGAGYGYTFGSGTRLTVV.

The chain is built from TRBV6-1 and TRBJ1-6, with D perhaps TRBD1 (5 bases). With 4 bases removed from V and 0 bases from J, the gap between germline ends came to 10 bases. Germline V gene data show CDR1 as MNHNS and CDR2 as SASEGT. The length of the CDR3 is 16 residues. The CDR3 is CASSVGDSSYNSPLHF. The DNA for the CDR3 is TGTGCCAGCAGTGTAGGAGACAGCTCCTATAATTCACCCCTCCACTTT.

The genes are TRBV25-1 and TRBJ2-7; TRBD2 matches 8 bases. Germline V CDR1 and CDR2: MGHDK, SYGVNS. J lost 0 bases, V lost 3 bases, and 4 bases had no gene match. The CDR3 sequence is 15 residues long. The CDR3 DNA reads as TGTGCCAGCAGTGACCCTAGCGGGCCCTCCTACGAGCAGTACTTC. It encodes CASSDPSGPSYEQYF.

The chain links TRBV6-4 to TRBJ1-1; D remains unclear. CDR1 and CDR2 from the germline V gene are MRHNA and SNTAGT. Trimming took off 2 bases at V and 4 bases at J, with 8 bases between the two ends. The CDR3 consists of 13 residues. CDR3 coding DNA: TGTGCCAGCAGTGACGGGCTCCTCACTGAAGCTTTCTTT. This gives the protein CASSDGLLTEAFF.

This CDR3 is CASSYSDRVNEKLFF. As DNA, the CDR3 is TGTGCCAGCAGTTACTCAGACAGGGTCAATGAAAAACTGTTTTTT. V and J are TRBV6-6 and TRBJ1-4; 7 nucleotides line up with TRBD1. The CDR3 loop spans 15 amino acids. V shed 0 bases, J shed 5 bases, and the junction held 3 bases outside the gene matches. Germline CDR1 and CDR2: MNHNY and SVGAGI (reference sequence).

The chain couples TRBV7-2 to TRBJ1-2, with 10 positions matching TRBD1. V was clipped by 3 bases and J by 4 bases; unmatched bases: 8. The CDR3 is made up of 16 amino acids. Per germline, CDR1 SGHTA and CDR2 FQGNSA. CDR3 in amino acids: CASSFTGQGVGYGYTF. DNA for the CDR3: TGTGCCAGCAGCTTCACCGGACAGGGGGTTGGCTATGGCTACACCTTC.

The chain couples TRBV10-1 to TRBJ1-2, with D perhaps matching TRBD1 (6 bases). Trimming removed 6 bases from V and 10 bases from J, with 18 bases in between. Germline lookup yields CDR1 WNHNN and CDR2 SYGVQD (reference sequence). This CDR3 comprises 13 residues. CDR3 in amino acids: CASSARAGGDYTF. The CDR3 DNA reads TGCGCCAGCAGCGCCCGAGCTGGGGGCGACTACACCTTC.

The rearrangement links TRBV5-6 to TRBJ1-5; D is unclear. The CDR3 totals 14 residues. The germline CDR1 and CDR2 sequences are SGHDT and YYEEEE. V was pared by 2 bases and J by 9 bases, with 15 bases between. The CDR3 coding sequence is TGTGCCAGCAGCTTCGGTACCTCTCCATCGCCCCAGCATTTT. Translating it yields CASSFGTSPSPQHF.

The rearrangement links TRBV3-1 (or the pseudogene TRBV3-2) to TRBJ1-4; no clear D. The CDR3 has 14 residues. Germline V gene data show CDR1 as LGHDT and CDR2 as YNNKEL (reference sequence). V was trimmed by 4 bases and J by 3 bases, leaving 9 bases between them. The CDR3 region is CASSRGGSNEKLFF. The CDR3 region has the DNA TGTGCCAGCAGCCGTGGCGGCTCTAATGAAAAACTGTTTTTT.

The chain uses TRBV5-1 and TRBJ1-2; D not resolved. V gave up 2 bases and J gave up 4 bases, with 9 bases separating them. From germline, CDR1 is SGHRS and CDR2 YFSETQ. This CDR3 has 13 amino acids. Here the CDR3 reads CASSFEGGYGYTF. The CDR3 DNA follows: TGCGCCAGCAGCTTTGAGGGTGGCTATGGCTACACCTTC.

CDR3 protein: CASSQGGGRGNTIYF. In nucleotides, the CDR3 is TGTGCCAGCAGCCAAGGAGGGGGCAGGGGAAACACCATATATTTT. This rearrangement joins TRBV3-1 (or the pseudogene TRBV3-2) to TRBJ1-3, with 7 bases identical to TRBD1. The CDR3 length is 15 residues. Germline V gene lookup returns CDR1 LGHDT and CDR2 YNNKEL (reference sequence). J was trimmed by 4 bases and V by 1 base; bases with no gene match: 4.

This clone has just a few counts. The V call is TRBV20-1, the J call TRBJ1-2; D remains ambiguous. V gave up 5 bases and J gave up 4 bases, with 8 bases separating them. Per germline, CDR1 DFQATT and CDR2 SNEGSKA (reference sequence). This CDR3 contains 11 residues. CDR3 region: CSAWARYGYTF. CDR3 bases: TGCAGTGCTTGGGCCCGCTATGGCTACACCTTC.

This chain joins TRBV30 and TRBJ2-6; D not certain. V lost 0 bases, J lost 1 base, and 7 bases lay in between. Germline loops: CDR1 GTSNPN, CDR2 SVGIG (reference sequence). This CDR3 is built from 15 residues. Written as DNA, the CDR3 is TGTGCCTGGAGTGTTGTTCCGTCTGGGGCCAACGTCCTGACTTTC. Residues: CAWSVVPSGANVLTF.

The CDR3: CASSPSGLQPQHF. DNA for the CDR3: TGTGCCAGCTCACCATCGGGACTTCAGCCCCAGCATTTT. The chain joins TRBV18 to TRBJ1-5; the D gene is possibly TRBD1 (5 bases). V was shortened by 2 bases and J by 6 bases, with 8 bases between the two germline ends. Per the germline V gene, CDR1 is KGHSH and CDR2 is LQKENI. The CDR3 loop spans 13 amino acids.

V usage is TRBV19 and J usage is TRBJ1-2; a weak D match, TRBD1 (5 bases). V was trimmed by 7 bases and J by 5 bases, leaving 17 bases between them. The CDR3 is 14 amino acids. Germline V lookup: CDR1 LNHDA, CDR2 SQIVND (reference sequence). The CDR3 sequence: CASTLRRGLYGYTF. The CDR3 bases are TGTGCCAGTACCTTACGGAGGGGCTTGTATGGCTACACCTTC.

The chain joins TRBV24-1 to TRBJ2-3, with D maybe TRBD2 (6 bases). V lost 2 bases and J 1 base, leaving 15 bases between the germline ends. The CDR3 is 17 amino acids. Germline V lookup: CDR1 KGHDR, CDR2 SFDVKD. The CDR3 is CATSDSLTSLGTDTQYF. The CDR3 region has the DNA TGTGCCACCAGTGATTCCCTTACTAGCCTGGGCACAGATACGCAGTATTTT.

This sequence joins TRBV16 and TRBJ2-2, with 8 positions matching TRBD2. Germline CDR1 is KGHSY and CDR2 is FQNENV. The CDR3 has 15 amino acids. The J segment lost 5 bases and the V segment lost 6 bases, leaving 8 bases of the junction unmatched. The DNA of the CDR3 is TGTGCCAGCAGTTTCGGGAGGGCCGATACCGGGGAGCTGTTTTTT. This encodes CASSFGRADTGELFF.

J is TRBJ1-6 and V is TRBV29-1; no reliable D call. The CDR3 contains 14 residues. The ends were cut back, 6 bases at V and 2 bases at J, with 11 bases in the middle. From germline, CDR1 is SQVTM and CDR2 ANQGSEA. The CDR3 region has the DNA TGCAGCGTCAGCGAGGGAACCTATAATTCACCCCTCCACTTT. It codes for CSVSEGTYNSPLHF.

J is TRBJ2-1 and V is TRBV11-2; TRBD1 matches at 9 bases. Per the germline V gene, CDR1 is SGHAT and CDR2 is FQNNGV. V dropped 1 base and J dropped 4; count of bases not matched to a gene: 2. The CDR3 is 15 residues long. CDR3 nucleotide sequence: TGTGCCAGCAGCTTAGGACAGGGGGTATACAATGAGCAGTTCTTC. As protein: CASSLGQGVYNEQFF.

This chain joins TRBV7-9 and TRBJ1-4; possibly TRBD1 for D (5 bases). CDR3 length: 15 residues. CDR1 is SEHNR, CDR2 FQNEAQ, per germline (reference sequence). The ends were cut back, 1 base at V and 5 bases at J, with 11 bases in the middle. This CDR3 reads CASSLGGGANEKLFF. CDR3 DNA sequence: TGTGCCAGCAGCTTAGGGGGAGGGGCAAATGAAAAACTGTTTTTT.

The rearrangement joins TRBV5-8 to TRBJ2-7; possible D gene TRBD1, 6 bases. Trimming removed 0 bases at V and 2 bases at J, with 15 bases between. CDR3 size: 16 residues. The germline V gene encodes CDR1 SGHTS and CDR2 YDEGEE. The CDR3: CASSLGAGALTYEQYF. DNA for the CDR3: TGTGCCAGCAGCTTGGGGGCAGGGGCCCTAACCTACGAGCAGTACTTC.

The chain couples TRBV18 to TRBJ2-5, with a weak D call TRBD1 (5 bases). Trimming removed 6 bases at V and 1 base at J, with 12 bases between. The V gene's germline CDR1 is KGHSH and CDR2 LQKENI. The CDR3 covers 14 residues. CDR3 DNA: TGTGCCAGCTCCCAGGGCGTGAGCCAAGAGACCCAGTACTTC. Translated: CASSQGVSQETQYF. The variable domain in full, with the rest retrieved from reference TRBV18 and TRBJ2-5, is NAGVMQNPRHLVRRRGQEARLRCSPMKGHSHVYWYRQLPEEGLKFMVYLQKENIIDESGMPKERFSAEFPKEGPSILRIQQVVRGDSAAYFCASSQGVSQETQYFGPGTRLLVL.